The sequence of this T cell receptor (beta chain) was determined in a study of blood T cell repertoires in COVID-19. About the study: Sources were T cells, B-cell-depleted T cells, or PBMCs; the material itself was cDNA or gDNA.

The CDR3 loop spans 15 amino acids. Original analysis: Estimated nucleated cell counts came from reference gene primer amplification. Sequencing was performed with immunoSEQ multiplex PCR; in TCRdb, only in-frame clones are kept and a portion is missing. The DNA was the basis for D and trimming; V, J and clone size are from that table. The profile shows approximately 50,000 clones, around 80% of them singletons. This clone has only one observation. The sample taken for sequencing was peripheral blood. The sequence was collected from an older man with acute or convalescent COVID-19. The V and J genes are TRBV21-1 and TRBJ2-1; TRBD2 reflects the table's D call only, with no check against the DNA. TRBV21-1 is given as a pseudogene. CDR3 residues: CASSPGLASYNEQFF. The DNA of the CDR3 is TGTGCCAGCAGTCCCGGACTAGCTTCCTACAATGAGCAGTTCTTC.